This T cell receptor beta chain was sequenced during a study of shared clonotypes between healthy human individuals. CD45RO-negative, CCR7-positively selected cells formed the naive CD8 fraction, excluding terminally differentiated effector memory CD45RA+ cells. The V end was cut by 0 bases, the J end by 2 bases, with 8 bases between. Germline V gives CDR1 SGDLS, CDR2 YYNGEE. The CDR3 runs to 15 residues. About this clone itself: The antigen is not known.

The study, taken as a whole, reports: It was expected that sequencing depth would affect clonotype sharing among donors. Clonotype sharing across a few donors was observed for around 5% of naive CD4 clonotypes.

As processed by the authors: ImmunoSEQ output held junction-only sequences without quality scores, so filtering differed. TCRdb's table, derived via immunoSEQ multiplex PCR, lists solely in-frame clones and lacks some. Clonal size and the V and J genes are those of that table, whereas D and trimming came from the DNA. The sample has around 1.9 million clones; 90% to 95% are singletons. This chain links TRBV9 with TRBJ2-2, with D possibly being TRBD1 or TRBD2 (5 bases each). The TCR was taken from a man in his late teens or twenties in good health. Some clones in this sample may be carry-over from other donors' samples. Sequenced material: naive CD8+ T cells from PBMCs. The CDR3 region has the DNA TGTGCCAGCAGCGTAGGGGACGGTAACACCGGGGAGCTGTTTTTT. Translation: CASSVGDGNTGELFF.